These 32 T cell receptor beta chains came from one sample sequenced in a study of early T cells in non-severe SARS-CoV-2 infection. TCRdb analysed the 5' RACE reads with MiXCR anew, one entry per CDR3 protein. The table has 61,000 or so distinct CDR3 sequences, about 12% seen once. Sample: whole blood, taken at baseline. Receptors originate from an adult who was a healthcare worker with PCR-confirmed SARS-CoV-2 infection or an uninfected control (not recorded which). The donor label of this sample is uncertain.

The rearrangement joins TRBV5-6 to TRBJ1-2; 8 bases are shared with TRBD1. V was clipped by 4 bases and J by 2 bases; unmatched bases: 13. In germline, CDR1 is SGHDT, CDR2 YYEEEE. The CDR3 loop spans 17 amino acids. CDR3 loop: CASSPSDRDLRNYGYTF. In DNA, the CDR3 is TGTGCCAGCAGCCCTTCGGACAGGGATTTGAGGAACTATGGCTACACCTTC.

This clonotype was found many times. This chain links TRBV12-3 or TRBV12-4 with TRBJ2-1; D is uncertain. V was pared by 2 bases and J by 10 bases, with 9 bases between. The CDR3 runs to 12 residues. The chain's CDR3 is CASSLHFVEQFF. CDR3 DNA sequence: TGTGCCAGCAGTTTACACTTCGTAGAGCAGTTCTTC.

The chain carries TRBV6-5 and TRBJ2-1; a possible D gene is TRBD2 (5 bases). Germline V gives CDR1 MNHEY, CDR2 SVGAGI. The ends were cut back, 2 bases at V and 7 bases at J, with 18 bases in the middle. The CDR3 has 16 residues. The CDR3 spells CASSYEKPGPGNEQFF. For the CDR3, the DNA is TGTGCCAGCAGTTACGAAAAACCGGGCCCGGGGAATGAGCAGTTCTTC.

The rearrangement uses TRBV6-2 or TRBV6-3 and TRBJ1-4; D uncertain. The CDR3 loop spans 15 amino acids. Germline CDR1 and CDR2: MNHEY and SVGEGT. V gave up 5 bases and J gave up 5 bases, with 15 bases separating them. The CDR3, as DNA: TGTGCCAGCAGTCGCTTACAACTGGGGAATGAAAAACTGTTTTTT. It yields the protein CASSRLQLGNEKLFF.

The chain combines TRBV18 with TRBJ1-4; maybe TRBD1 (5 bases). Germline lookup yields CDR1 KGHSH and CDR2 LQKENI. V gave up 0 bases and J gave up 4 bases, with 12 bases separating them. There are 16 residues in the CDR3. CDR3 amino acids: CASSPPGTANNEKLFF. The CDR3 DNA sequence: TGTGCCAGCTCACCACCGGGGACGGCAAATAATGAAAAACTGTTTTTT. The full variable domain, rest sourced from reference TRBV18 and TRBJ1-4, is NAGVMQNPRHLVRRRGQEARLRCSPMKGHSHVYWYRQLPEEGLKFMVYLQKENIIDESGMPKERFSAEFPKEGPSILRIQQVVRGDSAAYFCASSPPGTANNEKLFFGSGTQLSVL.

This clonotype was recorded many times. The chain couples TRBV5-1 to TRBJ2-3, with D possibly TRBD1 on 6 matching bases. The CDR3 runs to 14 residues. CDR1 and CDR2 (germline): SGHRS, YFSETQ. Trimming cost V 4 bases and J 2 bases, with 11 bases left between them. CDR3: CASSGGSATDTQYF. DNA of the CDR3: TGCGCCAGCAGCGGGGGCTCGGCCACAGATACGCAGTATTTT.

This clonotype was seen at least ten times. The gene calls are TRBV7-3 and TRBJ2-1; no firm D call. Germline CDR1 is SGHTA and CDR2 is FQGTGA. Trimming shortened V by 0 bases and J by 7 bases, and 7 bases separated the two germline ends. The CDR3 has 13 amino acids. The CDR3 is CASSLTSRNEQFF. The CDR3 region has the DNA TGTGCCAGCAGCTTAACCTCGCGGAATGAGCAGTTCTTC.

The V and J genes are TRBV12-3 or TRBV12-4 and TRBJ2-3; 7 bases align to TRBD1. The CDR3 totals 14 residues. The J segment lost 1 base and the V segment lost 7 bases, leaving 5 bases of the junction unmatched. DNA for the CDR3: TGTGCCAGCACCCCTCAGGGGGGCACAGATACGCAGTATTTT. Its protein product is CASTPQGGTDTQYF.

This clonotype was observed many times. In nucleotides, the CDR3 is TGTGCCAGCAGAAACTTAGCGGGGGGAAGCACAGATACGCAGTATTTT. Its protein product is CASRNLAGGSTDTQYF. The chain carries TRBV28 and TRBJ2-3; 10 bases match TRBD2. Germline V gene sequence: CDR1 MDHEN, CDR2 SYDVKM. J gave up 0 bases and V 6 bases, and 6 bases lay outside the gene matches. The CDR3 length is 16 residues. Filled out from reference TRBV28 and TRBJ2-3, the complete variable domain reads DVKVTQSSRYLVKRTGEKVFLECVQDMDHENMFWYRQDPGLGLRLIYFSYDVKMKEKGDIPEGYSVSREKKERFSLILESASTNQTSMYLCASRNLAGGSTDTQYFGPGTRLTVL.

This clonotype was observed a few times. The CDR3 bases are TGTGCCAGCAGTTACGGGTACGGGGAGCTGTTTTTT. Amino acid sequence: CASSYGYGELFF. The chain employs TRBV6-2 or TRBV6-3 and TRBJ2-2; D is unresolved. There are 12 residues in the CDR3. Germline V gene lookup returns CDR1 MNHEY and CDR2 SVGEGT. V was pared by 2 bases and J by 7 bases, with 5 bases between.

This clonotype has more than one count but fewer than ten. The chain combines TRBV5-6 with TRBJ2-2; possible D gene TRBD2, 5 bases. Trimming shortened V by 4 bases and J by 1 base, and 11 bases separated the two germline ends. Germline CDR1 reads SGHDT; CDR2 reads YYEEEE. The CDR3 spans 15 residues. CDR3 sequence (DNA): TGTGCCAGCAGCATCCCGGGAAGGAACACCGGGGAGCTGTTTTTT. This encodes CASSIPGRNTGELFF. The whole variable domain, filled in from reference TRBV5-6 and TRBJ2-2, reads DAGVTQSPTHLIKTRGQQVTLRCSPKSGHDTVSWYQQALGQGPQFIFQYYEEEERQRGNFPDRFSGHQFPNYSSELNVNALLLGDSALYLCASSIPGRNTGELFFGEGSRLTVL.

This clonotype was observed a handful of times. The rearrangement joins TRBV2 to TRBJ2-4, with D perhaps TRBD1 (7 bases). Germline CDR1 reads SNHLY; CDR2 reads FYNNEI. This CDR3 region has 15 residues. V was clipped by 3 bases and J by 7 bases, with 16 bases between them. The CDR3 sequence: CASSDGPGGGNIQYF. In DNA, the CDR3 is TGTGCCAGCAGTGATGGGCCTGGAGGGGGCAACATTCAGTACTTC.

This clonotype was observed a handful of times. V and J are TRBV7-9 and TRBJ1-3; no reliable D call. V was cut by 7 bases and J by 2 bases, with 15 bases left in between. There are 15 residues in the CDR3. Germline lookup yields CDR1 SEHNR and CDR2 FQNEAQ (reference sequence). DNA for the CDR3: TGTGCCAGCACCCCTCGGTATGATCCTGGAAACACCATATATTTT. It is translated as CASTPRYDPGNTIYF.

This clonotype was recorded at least ten times. The CDR3 sequence is CASTRDYGDQETQYF. Written as DNA, the CDR3 is TGTGCCAGCACCCGGGACTACGGCGACCAAGAGACCCAGTACTTC. V usage is TRBV27 and J usage is TRBJ2-5; TRBD2 agrees at 7 bases. Germline trimming cut 7 bases from V and 0 bases from J; bases unmatched to any gene: 8. CDR3 length equals 15 residues. The germline CDR1 and CDR2 sequences are MNHEY and SMNVEV (reference sequence).

In this sample, this clonotype turned up a few times. The rearrangement uses TRBV29-1 and TRBJ2-3; D is possibly TRBD1 or TRBD2 (7 bases each). The germline V and J ends were trimmed by 8 bases and 1 base, with 16 bases remaining between them. This CDR3 contains 14 residues. Germline V CDR1 and CDR2: SQVTM, ANQGSEA. CDR3 protein: CSISGTDRTDTQYF. DNA of the CDR3: TGCAGCATAAGCGGGACAGACCGCACAGATACGCAGTATTTT.

This clonotype showed up many times. The chain uses TRBV11-2 and TRBJ2-6; D is uncertain. The CDR3 is made up of 20 amino acids. V shed 4 bases and J shed 2 bases, with 24 bases lying between them. Germline assignment: CDR1 SGHAT and CDR2 FQNNGV. This CDR3 reads CASSSFLSRIEGAGANVLTF. The CDR3 DNA reads TGTGCCAGCAGCTCATTCCTCTCCAGGATAGAAGGAGCTGGGGCCAACGTCCTGACTTTC.

There are a few counts of this clonotype. The chain recombines TRBV29-1 with TRBJ2-5; weak D call: TRBD2 (6 bases). Germline CDR1 SQVTM, CDR2 ANQGSEA. V was shortened by 6 bases and J by 7 bases, with 15 bases between the two germline ends. The CDR3 spans 12 residues. The CDR3 nucleotides are TGCAGCGTGAGTAGAGGGGAGGCGACCCAGTACTTC. Translated: CSVSRGEATQYF.

The genes are TRBV6-1 and TRBJ2-2; D ambiguous. CDR1 and CDR2 from the germline V gene are MNHNS and SASEGT. CDR3 size: 14 residues. V gave up 6 bases and J gave up 2 bases, with 10 bases separating them. CDR3 loop: CASRVHSNTGELFF. As DNA, the CDR3 is TGTGCCAGCAGGGTACACTCAAACACCGGGGAGCTGTTTTTT.

This chain connects TRBV18 to TRBJ2-3, with TRBD2 matching 10 bases. Germline V lookup: CDR1 KGHSH, CDR2 LQKENI. This CDR3 has 15 amino acids. Germline trimming cut 3 bases from V and 4 bases from J; bases unmatched to any gene: 4. CDR3 sequence (DNA): TGTGCCAGCTCACCCAGCGGGGGGGCCGCAGATACGCAGTATTTT. Protein: CASSPSGGAADTQYF.

In nucleotides, the CDR3 is TGTGCCAGCAGTGACGGGGTCCGGTCACGATCACCCCTCCACTTT. Its translation: CASSDGVRSRSPLHF. The gene calls are TRBV12-3 or TRBV12-4 and TRBJ1-6; no firm D call. The V and J ends lost 5 bases and 10 bases respectively, with 18 bases between them. This CDR3 spans 15 amino acids.

This chain connects TRBV28 to TRBJ1-4; 7 positions agree with TRBD1. With V trimmed by 6 bases and J by 7 bases, 17 bases remained unmatched. This CDR3 spans 17 amino acids. The germline gives CDR1 MDHEN, CDR2 SYDVKM. CDR3 amino acids: CASSSPPGQPPGEKLFF. CDR3 bases: TGTGCCAGCAGCTCTCCGCCGGGACAGCCTCCGGGTGAAAAACTGTTTTTT. Drawing the rest from reference TRBV28 and TRBJ1-4, the complete variable domain is DVKVTQSSRYLVKRTGEKVFLECVQDMDHENMFWYRQDPGLGLRLIYFSYDVKMKEKGDIPEGYSVSREKKERFSLILESASTNQTSMYLCASSSPPGQPPGEKLFFGSGTQLSVL.

J is TRBJ2-5 and V is TRBV11-2; maybe TRBD1 (6 bases). With 4 bases removed from V and 10 bases from J, the gap between germline ends came to 10 bases. Germline lookup yields CDR1 SGHAT and CDR2 FQNNGV. This CDR3 has 11 residues. The CDR3 sequence is CASSSSGHQYF. Here the CDR3 DNA reads TGTGCCAGCAGCTCCTCGGGACACCAGTACTTC.

This clonotype appeared many times. This chain links TRBV28 with TRBJ2-7; 8 bases match TRBD1. Looked up from germline, CDR1 is MDHEN and CDR2 is SYDVKM. V shed 7 bases, J shed 0 bases, and the junction held 5 bases outside the gene matches. The CDR3 totals 14 residues. The CDR3 DNA reads as TGTGCCAGCACTCGGACAGGGAGCTCCTACGAGCAGTACGTC. It codes for CASTRTGSSYEQYV.

The rearrangement joins TRBV20-1 to TRBJ1-4; D is unresolved. Germline CDR1 reads DFQATT; CDR2 reads SNEGSKA (reference sequence). Deletions cut 4 bases from V and 0 bases from J, with 9 bases between. The CDR3 has 14 residues. CDR3 in DNA: TGCAGTGCTAAGCCTGGATCAACTAATGAAAAACTGTTTTTT. Translation gives CSAKPGSTNEKLFF.

This chain's CDR3 is CSARDPKGGYTF. CDR3 nucleotides: TGCAGTGCTAGAGATCCAAAGGGTGGCTACACCTTC. The chain joins TRBV20-1 to TRBJ1-2; D is uncertain. The CDR3 sequence is 12 residues long. Looked up from germline, CDR1 is DFQATT and CDR2 is SNEGSKA (reference sequence). Trimming cost V 0 bases and J 7 bases, with 9 bases left between them.

As to this clonotype: The CDR3 ends on some other residue instead of the conserved phenylalanine or tryptophan, so this is likely a read error. The V call is TRBV5-1, the J call TRBJ1-6; D remains ambiguous. Germline CDR1 is SGHRS and CDR2 is YFSETQ. Trimming cost V 0 bases and J 4 bases, with 11 bases left between them. The CDR3 totals 16 residues. CDR3 in DNA: TGCGCCAGCAGCTTGGAGCCAGACCAATATAATTCACCCCTCCACTCT. This translates into CASSLEPDQYNSPLHS.

This clonotype was detected once. The V call is TRBV10-3, the J call TRBJ2-1, with 8 bases that match TRBD2. CDR1 ENHRY and CDR2 SYGVKD come from the germline V gene. Trimming cost V 2 bases and J 9 bases; bases outside gene matches: 3. The CDR3 has 13 amino acids. The CDR3 loop reads CAISEVTSGEQFF. The CDR3 DNA reads TGTGCCATCAGTGAGGTAACTAGCGGTGAGCAGTTCTTC.

The J gene is TRBJ1-3, the V gene TRBV2; D perhaps matches TRBD1 (6 bases). The CDR3 is 18 residues long. The ends were cut back, 4 bases at V and 4 bases at J, with 23 bases in the middle. Germline CDR1 and CDR2: SNHLY and FYNNEI. In nucleotides, the CDR3 is TGTGCCAGCAGTGCCATAGGACAGAAGACAGTAGGAGGAAACACCATATATTTT. As protein: CASSAIGQKTVGGNTIYF.

This clonotype is classed as medium-sized. The chain joins TRBV6-1 to TRBJ2-1; unclear D gene. V lost 7 bases and J 4 bases, leaving 8 bases between the germline ends. The CDR3 extends over 12 amino acids. CDR1 is MNHNS, CDR2 SASEGT, per germline. This CDR3 reads CASISGYNEQFF. In DNA, the CDR3 is TGTGCCAGCATCTCTGGTTACAATGAGCAGTTCTTC.

At least ten counts were recorded for this clonotype. V usage is TRBV12-3 or TRBV12-4 and J usage is TRBJ2-1; TRBD2 is a possible D gene (6 bases). The V and J ends lost 5 bases and 3 bases respectively, with 8 bases between them. This CDR3 spans 13 amino acids. The CDR3 DNA sequence: TGTGCCAGCAGTATGACTAGCTACAATGAGCAGTTCTTC. As protein: CASSMTSYNEQFF.

The V call is TRBV5-4, the J call TRBJ2-2; D is perhaps TRBD1 (6 bases). The CDR3 extends over 15 amino acids. Trimming shortened V by 1 base and J by 2 bases, and 9 bases separated the two germline ends. Germline loops: CDR1 SGHNT, CDR2 YYREEE (reference sequence). The chain's CDR3 is CASSLIGGNTGELFF. The CDR3 DNA reads as TGTGCCAGCAGCTTGATAGGGGGAAACACCGGGGAGCTGTTTTTT. Complete variable domain (other parts from reference TRBV5-4 and TRBJ2-2): ETGVTQSPTHLIKTRGQQVTLRCSSQSGHNTVSWYQQALGQGPQFIFQYYREEENGRGNFPPRFSGLQFPNYSSELNVNALELDDSALYLCASSLIGGNTGELFFGEGSRLTVL.

This clonotype was picked up a small number of times. The chain carries TRBV28 and TRBJ1-4, with D possibly being TRBD1 (6 bases). V dropped 6 bases and J dropped 8 bases, with 19 bases sitting between them. This CDR3 has 15 amino acids. Germline values: CDR1 MDHEN, CDR2 SYDVKM. In DNA form, the CDR3 reads TGTGCCAGCAGCAAAACAGGGTATAAAGGCGAAAAACTGTTTTTT. It specifies CASSKTGYKGEKLFF. Combining the CDR3 with reference TRBV28 and TRBJ1-4 gives the whole variable domain DVKVTQSSRYLVKRTGEKVFLECVQDMDHENMFWYRQDPGLGLRLIYFSYDVKMKEKGDIPEGYSVSREKKERFSLILESASTNQTSMYLCASSKTGYKGEKLFFGSGTQLSVL.